What follows describes a single T cell receptor beta chain. Only in-frame clones appear in the TCRdb table, and some are missing; sequencing was by immunoSEQ multiplex PCR. The sample shows some 2,000,000 clones, nearly 97% of them seen only once. The data belong to a study of shared clonotypes between healthy human individuals. This CDR3 is 17 amino acids long. Germline CDR1 and CDR2: SGHRS and YFSETQ. J gave up 6 bases and V 0 bases, and 7 bases lay outside the gene matches. The sequencing sample was made of naive CD4+ T cells sorted from blood. Subset of the sample: CD45RA+ positively selected. The gene calls are TRBV5-1 and TRBJ2-1, with 12 bases identical to TRBD2. This TCR derives from a man aged 18 to 29 in good health. The DNA of the CDR3 is TGCGCCAGCAGCTTGGTTGTACTAGCGGGAGGTCCCAATGAGCAGTTCTTC. This sequence encodes CASSLVVLAGGPNEQFF. The complete variable domain, with remaining parts taken from reference TRBV5-1 and TRBJ2-1, reads KAGVTQTPRYLIKTRGQQVTLSCSPISGHRSVSWYQQTPGQGLQFLFEYFSETQRNKGNFPGRFSGRQFSNSRSEMNVSTLELGDSALYLCASSLVVLAGGPNEQFFGPGTRLTVL.